The T cell receptor beta chain described here comes from a study of cytomegalovirus exposure and HLA in healthy donors. Germline CDR1 MNHEY, CDR2 SMNVEV (reference sequence). The CDR3 runs to 16 residues. Unmatched junction bases numbered 15, after V lost 3 bases and J lost 8 bases. 13 Jbeta primers and 60 Vbeta primers were used for the PCR. Using immunoSEQ multiplex PCR, the repertoire was profiled, and TCRdb retains in-frame clones only, with some absent. The clone table shows 110,000 to 150,000 clones, with the ten largest holding 2.2%. Healthy bone marrow donors made up the donors. The J gene is TRBJ2-5, the V gene TRBV27; 7 nucleotides agree with TRBD2. The sample comprised PBMCs. The sequence came from a woman younger than 35 in good health and CMV-seronegative. CDR3 bases: TGTGCCAGCAGTTTTTTGCCGGTCAGCGGGAACACAACCCAGTACTTC. It codes for CASSFLPVSGNTTQYF.